This T cell receptor (beta chain) was documented in a study of human thymus T cells. Germline CDR1 reads SGHDT; CDR2 reads YYEEEE. Trimming removed 0 bases from V and 7 bases from J, with 14 bases in between. The CDR3 runs 16 residues. Resections obtained during corrective heart surgery supplied the thymus tissue. Libraries were prepared by immunoSEQ multiplex PCR; TCRdb keeps only in-frame clonotypes and omits some of them. The sample contains about 78,000 clones, roughly 96% of which appear only once. The sequence was collected from a boy less than two years old with a congenital heart defect but otherwise immunologically healthy. The sample taken for sequencing was thymus tissue. V and J are TRBV5-6 and TRBJ1-6, with D unresolved. The DNA of the CDR3 is TGTGCCAGCAGCTTGGCCTCTGGGGAAAGGAATTCACCCCTCCACTTT. This gives the protein CASSLASGERNSPLHF. Drawing the rest from reference TRBV5-6 and TRBJ1-6, the complete variable domain is DAGVTQSPTHLIKTRGQQVTLRCSPKSGHDTVSWYQQALGQGPQFIFQYYEEEERQRGNFPDRFSGHQFPNYSSELNVNALLLGDSALYLCASSLASGERNSPLHFGNGTRLTVT.